The present TCR beta chain was sequenced within a study of vaccination and CD4 T cells after COVID-19. Overall study: Cells received overlapping spike peptides from SARS-CoV-2, HCoV-NL63, HCoV-OC43 and HCoV-229E as stimulation. Control cultures used a CEFX viral epitope pool, an HIV-1 Nef peptide pool, or no peptide. Study-level findings and limits: Clonotypes reactive to SARS-CoV-2 had a median that went up from 21 to 38, but not significantly.

The CDR3 runs 14 residues. The germline V and J ends were trimmed by 1 base and 2 bases, with 9 bases remaining between them. As to this clonotype: Its cognate antigen is unknown.

An Oncomine TCR Beta short-read assay was used to sequence the DNA from cultured CD4+ T cells. TCRdb processed the PCR reads anew with MiXCR; each CDR3 protein has one entry. The sample holds roughly 22,000 distinct CDR3 sequences, around a third seen once. Treatment indicated: approximately 9-day PBMC culture with coronavirus spike peptide pools or control peptides (ViraFEST assay). This receptor was taken from a human donor with COVID-19. The J gene is TRBJ2-7, the V gene TRBV12-3 or TRBV12-4, with D unresolved. The material sequenced was cultured CD4+ T cells from blood. The CDR3 DNA reads as TGTGCCAGCAGTTTAGGGTTTGGTGCCTACGAGCAGTACTTC. Its protein is CASSLGFGAYEQYF.